The entry below describes one TCR beta chain. The target of this receptor is not known. No quality values exist for individual bases; no much larger clone is one base distant. Ficoll-Paque density gradient centrifugation was used to isolate PBMCs. The entry originates in a study of T-cell memory formation after mild COVID-19 (dated by TCRdb to about 2021). Study-wide context: Most TCR sequence clusters were specific to one of the two donors. In two donors, T-cell clones that expanded and contracted after mild COVID-19 were tracked by sequencing TCRalpha and TCRbeta repertoires over time. Two young, previously healthy adult volunteers, one female and one male, were included in the cohort.

On the study overall, not on this receptor specifically: Contracting CD4+ clones appeared mostly in the CM and EM memory subsets, whereas CD8+ clones were enriched in EMRA. The study covered only a couple of mild cases, and larger cohorts including severe cases with pre-infection samples were considered necessary. Some responding clones were found in pre-infection memory, which suggests that pre-existing cross-reactive memory T cells took part in the SARS-CoV-2 response. SARS-CoV-2 specificity was not confirmed for the second-wave clones peaking on day 37. Balanced CD4/CD8 phenotypes were observed for clones contracting from day 15 to 85, whereas a bias towards CD4+ was observed for a second wave of clones expanding from day 15 to 37.

Sequencing was performed on an Illumina NovaSeq 6000. TCRalpha and TCRbeta cDNA libraries were constructed by 5'RACE with constant-segment primers, with sample barcodes and unique molecular identifiers being introduced. RNA was extracted from every sample with Trizol reagent. The libraries were amplified in two PCR steps, and the second step added a second sample barcode and Illumina TruSeq adapters. The libraries were sequenced on an Illumina NovaSeq using 2 x 150 bp paired-end reads. The study's processing was this. With migec v1.2.7, reads were demultiplexed and then collapsed into UMI-guided consensus sequences. Using mixcr v2.1.11, UMI consensuses were aligned to TRA and TRB V and J templates and then assembled into clonotypes. A clonotype was counted as expanded or contracted only if both edgeR and NoisET called the change significant, with noise models trained on biological replicates. For edgeR calls, the thresholds were a false discovery rate-adjusted p below 0.01 and a log2 fold-change of 1. PCA with hierarchical clustering of max-normalized trajectories of the 1000 most abundant clonotypes was used as exploratory dynamics analysis. Separately sequenced CD4+ and CD8+ repertoires were used to assign a CD4 or CD8 phenotype to each responding clone. Starting from the raw public reads, TCRdb applied fastp trimming at Q25, assembled clones with MiXCR and retained in-frame beta chains. Every distinct CDR3 protein forms one entry, paired with its most common genes and DNA. The V and J calls come from TCRdb's annotation, not from the publication. This sample gives roughly 320,000 distinct CDR3 sequences in total; 25% to 30% of them show up just once. Roughly 12% of the sample is held by the ten biggest clonotypes.

The germline V gene encodes CDR1 DFQATT and CDR2 SNEGSKA (reference sequence). Relative to germline, V is 6 bases shorter and J is 4 bases shorter, with 17 bases between their ends. The CDR3 numbers 14 residues from cysteine through phenylalanine. The read is trimmed to its CDR3 DNA, 42 bases read in frame from base 1. The material sequenced was PBMCs or a T cell subset sorted from them (not recorded which). This TCR was sampled from an adult woman who had mild COVID-19 (a few samples of this study predate the infection). The sample titles of this study are shuffled in the database, so cell type and time point are left out; the donor was told from shared clones. The sequence joins TRBV20-1 to TRBJ2-3, and the D gene may be TRBD2, 6 bases matching. The CDR3 amino acid sequence is: CSAPKSGGADTQYF. DNA sequence: TGCAGTGCGCCCAAGAGCGGAGGGGCAGATACGCAGTATTTT.